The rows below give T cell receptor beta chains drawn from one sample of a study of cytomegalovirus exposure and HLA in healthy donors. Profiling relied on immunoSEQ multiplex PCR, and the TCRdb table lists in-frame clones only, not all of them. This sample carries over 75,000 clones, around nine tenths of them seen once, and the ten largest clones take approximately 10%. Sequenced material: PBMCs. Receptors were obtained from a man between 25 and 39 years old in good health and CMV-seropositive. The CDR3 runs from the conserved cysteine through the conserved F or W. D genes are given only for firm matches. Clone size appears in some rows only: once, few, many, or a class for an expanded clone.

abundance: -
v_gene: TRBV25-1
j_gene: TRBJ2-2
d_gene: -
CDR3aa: CASSVPGNANTGELFF
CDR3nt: TGTGCCAGCAGTGTCCCGGGGAATGCGAACACCGGGGAGCTGTTTTTT

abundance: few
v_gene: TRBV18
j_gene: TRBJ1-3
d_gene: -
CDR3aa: CASSPESSGNTIYF
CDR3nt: TGTGCCAGCTCACCTGAGTCCTCTGGAAACACCATATATTTT

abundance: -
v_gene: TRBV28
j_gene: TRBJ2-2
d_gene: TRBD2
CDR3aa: CASSSRTSGLNTGELFF
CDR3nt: TGTGCCAGCAGTTCGAGGACTAGCGGTCTTAACACCGGGGAGCTGTTTTTT

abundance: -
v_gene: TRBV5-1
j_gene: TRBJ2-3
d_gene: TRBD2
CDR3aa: CASSLGRDYRTSTDTQYF
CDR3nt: TGCGCCAGCAGCTTGGGGAGGGACTACCGAACTAGCACAGATACGCAGTATTTT

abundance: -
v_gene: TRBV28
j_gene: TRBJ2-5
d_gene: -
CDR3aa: CASSYSGRAPQETQYF
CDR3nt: TGTGCCAGCAGCTACTCGGGCAGGGCCCCCCAAGAGACCCAGTACTTC

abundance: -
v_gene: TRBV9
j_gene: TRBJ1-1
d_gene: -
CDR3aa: CASSVALGTGKEGGTEAFF
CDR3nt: TGTGCCAGCAGCGTAGCTCTCGGAACAGGGAAGGAAGGTGGGACTGAAGCTTTCTTT

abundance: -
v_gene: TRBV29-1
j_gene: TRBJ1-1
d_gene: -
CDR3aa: CSARRVNTEAFF
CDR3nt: TGCAGCGCCCGACGGGTGAACACTGAAGCTTTCTTT

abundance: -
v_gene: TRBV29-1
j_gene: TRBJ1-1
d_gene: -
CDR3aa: CSVEGGDGFYEAFF
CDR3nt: TGCAGCGTTGAGGGAGGTGACGGATTTTATGAAGCTTTCTTT

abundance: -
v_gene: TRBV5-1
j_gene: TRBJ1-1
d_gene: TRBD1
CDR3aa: CASSLGGRGMNTEAFF
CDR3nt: TGCGCCAGCAGCTTGGGCGGCAGGGGGATGAACACTGAAGCTTTCTTT

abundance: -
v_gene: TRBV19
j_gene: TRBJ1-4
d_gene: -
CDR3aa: CASSMTGQGHEKLFF
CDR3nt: TGTGCCAGTAGTATGACCGGCCAGGGGCACGAAAAACTGTTTTTT

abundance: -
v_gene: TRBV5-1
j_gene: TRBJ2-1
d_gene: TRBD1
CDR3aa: CASSLVAGQGSGEQFF
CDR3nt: TGCGCCAGCAGCTTGGTAGCGGGACAGGGGAGTGGGGAGCAGTTCTTC

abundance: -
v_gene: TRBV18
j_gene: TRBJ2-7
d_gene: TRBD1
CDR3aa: CASSPLDRGTDEQYF
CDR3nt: TGTGCCAGCTCACCACTGGACAGGGGCACGGACGAGCAGTACTTC

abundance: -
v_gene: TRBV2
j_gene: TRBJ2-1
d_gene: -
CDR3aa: CASSGSGELYNEQFF
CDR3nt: TGTGCCAGCAGTGGGTCAGGGGAGCTTTACAATGAGCAGTTCTTC

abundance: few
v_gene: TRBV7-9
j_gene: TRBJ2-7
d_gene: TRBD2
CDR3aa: CASSPSGAGGGAGQYF
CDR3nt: TGTGCCAGCAGCCCCTCAGGAGCGGGAGGAGGCGCAGGGCAGTACTTC

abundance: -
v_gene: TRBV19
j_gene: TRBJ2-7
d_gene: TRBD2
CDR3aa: CASSMAGTNWVAEQYF
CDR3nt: TGTGCCAGTAGTATGGCAGGGACTAACTGGGTTGCCGAGCAGTACTTC

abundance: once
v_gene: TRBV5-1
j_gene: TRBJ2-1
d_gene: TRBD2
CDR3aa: CASSRTSVNEQFF
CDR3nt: TGCGCCAGCAGCCGGACTAGCGTTAATGAGCAGTTCTTC

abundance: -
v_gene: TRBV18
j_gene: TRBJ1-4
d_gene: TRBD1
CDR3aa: CASSPLPGGGNEKLFF
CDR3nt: TGTGCCAGCTCACCTCTACCAGGGGGCGGGAATGAAAAACTGTTTTTT

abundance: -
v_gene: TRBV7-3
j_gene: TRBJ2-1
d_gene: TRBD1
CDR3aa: CASSSQGSSYNEQFF
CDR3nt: TGTGCCAGCAGCTCACAGGGGAGCTCCTACAATGAGCAGTTCTTC

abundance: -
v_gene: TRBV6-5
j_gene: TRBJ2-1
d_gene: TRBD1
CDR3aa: CASSYYRGPYNEQFF
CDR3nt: TGTGCCAGCAGCTATTACAGGGGTCCCTACAATGAGCAGTTCTTC

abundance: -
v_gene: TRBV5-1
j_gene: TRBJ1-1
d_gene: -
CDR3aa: CASSLTGFTEAFF
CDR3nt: TGCGCCAGCAGCTTGACGGGTTTCACTGAAGCTTTCTTT

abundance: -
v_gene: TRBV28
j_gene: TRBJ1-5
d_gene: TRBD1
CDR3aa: CASSPDRDSNQPQHF
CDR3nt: TGTGCCAGCAGTCCAGACAGGGACAGCAATCAGCCCCAGCATTTT

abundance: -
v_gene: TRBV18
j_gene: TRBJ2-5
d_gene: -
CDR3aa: CASSPPRIEETQYF
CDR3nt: TGTGCCAGCTCACCACCGCGGATCGAAGAGACCCAGTACTTC

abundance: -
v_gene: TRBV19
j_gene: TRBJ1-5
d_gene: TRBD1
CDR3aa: CASRLQGHSNQPQHF
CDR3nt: TGTGCCAGTAGACTACAGGGGCATAGCAATCAGCCCCAGCATTTT

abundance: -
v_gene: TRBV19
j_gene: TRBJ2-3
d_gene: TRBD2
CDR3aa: CASSAARGGWTDTQYF
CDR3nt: TGTGCCAGTAGTGCAGCCCGGGGGGGATGGACAGATACGCAGTATTTT

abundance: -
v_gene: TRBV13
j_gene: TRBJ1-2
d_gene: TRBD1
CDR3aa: CASSLRQGFDYGYTF
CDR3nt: TGTGCCAGCAGCTTACGACAGGGGTTCGACTATGGCTACACCTTC

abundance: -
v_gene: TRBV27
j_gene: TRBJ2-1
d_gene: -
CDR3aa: CASTSVYNEQFF
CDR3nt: TGTGCCAGCACTAGCGTCTACAATGAGCAGTTCTTC

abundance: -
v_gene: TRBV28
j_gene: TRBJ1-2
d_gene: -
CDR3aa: CASSLMDSYGYTF
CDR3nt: TGTGCCAGCAGTCTCATGGACAGCTATGGCTACACCTTC

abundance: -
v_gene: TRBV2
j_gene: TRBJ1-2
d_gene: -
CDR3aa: CASKGDWKGYGYTF
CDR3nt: TGTGCCAGCAAGGGAGATTGGAAAGGCTATGGCTACACCTTC

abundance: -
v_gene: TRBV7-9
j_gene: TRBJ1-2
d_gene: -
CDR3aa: CASSLGQPSMGGYTF
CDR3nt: TGTGCCAGCAGCCTAGGACAGCCAAGTATGGGGGGCTACACCTTC

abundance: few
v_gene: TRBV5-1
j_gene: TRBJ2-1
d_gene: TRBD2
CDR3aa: CASSPSGLAGVDEQFF
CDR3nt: TGCGCCAGCAGCCCTAGTGGACTAGCGGGAGTGGATGAGCAGTTCTTC

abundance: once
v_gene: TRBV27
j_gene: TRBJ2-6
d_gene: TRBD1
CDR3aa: CASSLQGAPSGANVLTF
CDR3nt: TGTGCCAGCAGCCTACAGGGGGCTCCCTCTGGGGCCAACGTCCTGACTTTC

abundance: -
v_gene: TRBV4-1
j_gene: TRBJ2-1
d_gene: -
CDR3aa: CASSPLAGYNEQFF
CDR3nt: TGCGCCAGCAGCCCGCTAGCAGGTTACAATGAGCAGTTCTTC

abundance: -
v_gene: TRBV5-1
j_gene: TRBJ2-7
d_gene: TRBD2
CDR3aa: CASSLGMGGGYSYEQYF
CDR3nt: TGCGCCAGCAGCTTGGGGATGGGCGGGGGGTACTCCTACGAGCAGTACTTC

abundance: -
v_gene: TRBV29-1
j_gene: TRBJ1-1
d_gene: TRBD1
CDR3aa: CSVDRGHTEAFF
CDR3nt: TGCAGCGTTGACAGGGGGCACACTGAAGCTTTCTTT

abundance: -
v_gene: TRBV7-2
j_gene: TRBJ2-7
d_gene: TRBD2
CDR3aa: CASSFTGGREYEQYF
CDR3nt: TGTGCCAGCAGCTTCACGGGGGGGCGGGAGTACGAGCAGTACTTC

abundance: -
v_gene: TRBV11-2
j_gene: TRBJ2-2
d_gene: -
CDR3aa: CASSLESGNTGELFF
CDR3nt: TGTGCCAGCAGCTTAGAGTCAGGGAACACCGGGGAGCTGTTTTTT

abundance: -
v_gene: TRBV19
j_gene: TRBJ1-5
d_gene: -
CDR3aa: CASSSIQGGQPQHF
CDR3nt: TGTGCCAGTAGTAGCATTCAGGGAGGGCAGCCCCAGCATTTT

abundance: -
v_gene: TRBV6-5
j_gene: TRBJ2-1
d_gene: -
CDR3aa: CASSYQSRSNEQFF
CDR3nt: TGTGCCAGCAGTTACCAATCCCGCAGCAATGAGCAGTTCTTC

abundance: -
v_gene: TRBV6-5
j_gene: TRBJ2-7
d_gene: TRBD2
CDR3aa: CASSYSRGGSYEQYF
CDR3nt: TGTGCCAGCAGTTACTCTCGCGGGGGCTCCTACGAGCAGTACTTC

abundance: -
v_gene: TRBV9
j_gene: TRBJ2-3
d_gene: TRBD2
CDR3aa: CASSVGISGFLTDTQYF
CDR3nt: TGTGCCAGCAGCGTAGGAATTAGCGGGTTTCTCACAGATACGCAGTATTTT

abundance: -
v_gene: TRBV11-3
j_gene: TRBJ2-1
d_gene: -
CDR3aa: CASSTYRDGNEQFF
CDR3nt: TGTGCCAGCAGCACATACAGGGATGGCAATGAGCAGTTCTTC

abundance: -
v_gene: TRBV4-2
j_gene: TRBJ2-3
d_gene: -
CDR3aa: CASSKSLGSADTQYF
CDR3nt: TGTGCCAGCAGTAAATCACTTGGGAGCGCAGATACGCAGTATTTT

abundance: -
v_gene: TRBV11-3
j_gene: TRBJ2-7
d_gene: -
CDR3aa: CASSPRDKAYEQYF
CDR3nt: TGTGCCAGCAGCCCACGGGACAAAGCCTACGAGCAGTACTTC

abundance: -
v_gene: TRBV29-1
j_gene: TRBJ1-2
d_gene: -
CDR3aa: CSVESIDRKGYTF
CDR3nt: TGCAGCGTTGAATCGATTGACAGGAAAGGCTACACCTTC

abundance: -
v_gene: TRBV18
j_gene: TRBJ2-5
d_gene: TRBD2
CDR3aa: CASSRRATGGETQYF
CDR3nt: TGTGCCAGCTCACGGAGGGCCACGGGAGGAGAGACCCAGTACTTC

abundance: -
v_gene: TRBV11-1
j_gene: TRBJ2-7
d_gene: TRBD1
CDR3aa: CASSEGQGGSEQYF
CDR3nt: TGTGCCAGCAGCGAGGGACAGGGAGGCTCCGAGCAGTACTTC

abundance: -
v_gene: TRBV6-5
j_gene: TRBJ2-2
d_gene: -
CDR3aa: CASSSPGEAGELFF
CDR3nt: TGTGCCAGCAGTTCACCGGGGGAGGCCGGGGAGCTGTTTTTT

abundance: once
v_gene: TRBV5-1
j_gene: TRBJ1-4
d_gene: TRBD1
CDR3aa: CASRPGQGNEKLFF
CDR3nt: TGCGCCAGCAGACCGGGACAGGGGAATGAAAAACTGTTTTTT

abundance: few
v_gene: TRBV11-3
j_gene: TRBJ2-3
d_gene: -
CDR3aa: CASSFESTDTQYF
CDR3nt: TGTGCCAGCAGCTTCGAGTCAACAGATACGCAGTATTTT

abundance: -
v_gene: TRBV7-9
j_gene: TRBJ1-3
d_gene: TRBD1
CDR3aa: CASSLADRGLRNTIYF
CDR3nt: TGTGCCAGCAGCTTAGCCGACAGGGGGCTTCGAAACACCATATATTTT

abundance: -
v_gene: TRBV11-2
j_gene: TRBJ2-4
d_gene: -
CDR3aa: CASSGDHVINIQYF
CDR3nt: TGTGCCAGCAGCGGAGACCACGTTATAAACATTCAGTACTTC

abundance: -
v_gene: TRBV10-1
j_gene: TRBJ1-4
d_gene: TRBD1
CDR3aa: CASSDRGNEKLFF
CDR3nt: TGCGCCAGCAGTGACAGGGGGAATGAAAAACTGTTTTTT

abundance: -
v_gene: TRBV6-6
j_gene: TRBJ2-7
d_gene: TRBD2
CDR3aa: CASSTSGSLSYEQYF
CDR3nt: TGTGCCAGCAGTACTAGCGGGAGTCTCTCCTACGAGCAGTACTTC

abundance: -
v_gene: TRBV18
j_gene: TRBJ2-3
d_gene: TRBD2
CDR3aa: CASSPAGGPTNTQYF
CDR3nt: TGTGCCAGCTCACCAGCGGGAGGGCCTACGAATACGCAGTATTTT

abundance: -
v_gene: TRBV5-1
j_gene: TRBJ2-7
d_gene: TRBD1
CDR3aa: CASSPGGTGTHEQYF
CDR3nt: TGCGCCAGCAGCCCTGGCGGGACAGGGACCCACGAGCAGTACTTC